Listed here are 30 T cell receptor beta chains from one sample, sequenced in a study of blood T cell repertoires in COVID-19. Libraries were prepared by immunoSEQ multiplex PCR; TCRdb keeps only in-frame clonotypes and omits some of them. The profile shows some 40,000 clones, around 86% of them singletons. The sample consisted of peripheral blood. The source of these receptors is a woman older than 75 with acute or convalescent COVID-19.

V is TRBV6-1 and J is TRBJ1-1; D is possibly TRBD1 (5 bases). The CDR3 is made up of 17 amino acids. Per the germline V gene, CDR1 is MNHNS and CDR2 is SASEGT. V dropped 2 bases and J dropped 1 base, with 17 bases sitting between them. CDR3 sequence: CASSEFRASRGNTEAFF. In nucleotides, the CDR3 is TGTGCCAGCAGTGAATTCAGGGCCTCTCGAGGGAACACTGAAGCTTTCTTT.

The table lists this clone with a few counts. The rearrangement joins TRBV19 to TRBJ1-2; TRBD1 matches at 8 bases. The CDR3 is 13 residues long. From germline, CDR1 is LNHDA and CDR2 SQIVND (reference sequence). V was clipped by 5 bases and J by 6 bases; unmatched bases: 5. The CDR3 DNA is TGTGCCAGTAGTGCGATGGGACAGGATGGCTACACCTTC. This translates into CASSAMGQDGYTF.

The rearrangement uses TRBV19 and TRBJ1-2; weak D call: TRBD1 (6 bases). The length of the CDR3 is 14 residues. Looked up from germline, CDR1 is LNHDA and CDR2 is SQIVND (reference sequence). V lost 1 base and J lost 6, with 12 bases in between. The CDR3 protein is CASSIARDNDGYTF. As DNA, the CDR3 is TGTGCCAGTAGTATAGCCCGGGACAACGATGGCTACACCTTC.

This clone showed up just a few times. V usage is TRBV5-4 and J usage is TRBJ1-1; 7 positions agree with TRBD1. The V segment lost 0 bases and the J segment 11 bases; nucleotides outside the gene matches: 7. Germline loops: CDR1 SGHNT, CDR2 YYREEE (reference sequence). The CDR3 runs 13 residues. CDR3 DNA: TGTGCCAGCAGCTTGGCGACAGGGACAAAGGCTTTCTTT. Encoded protein: CASSLATGTKAFF.

The chain recombines TRBV5-5 with TRBJ2-5; 12 bases are shared with TRBD2. Germline values: CDR1 SGHKS, CDR2 YYEKEE (reference sequence). The CDR3 is 16 amino acids. With V trimmed by 4 bases and J by 5 bases, 9 bases remained unmatched. This chain's CDR3 is CASSLPTSGGFETQYF. In nucleotides, the CDR3 is TGTGCCAGCAGCCTGCCGACTAGCGGGGGATTTGAGACCCAGTACTTC. Combining the CDR3 with reference TRBV5-5 and TRBJ2-5 gives the whole variable domain DAGVTQSPTHLIKTRGQQVTLRCSPISGHKSVSWYQQVLGQGPQFIFQYYEKEERGRGNFPDRFSARQFPNYSSELNVNALLLGDSALYLCASSLPTSGGFETQYFGPGTRLLVL.

The sample holds a few counts of this clone. This chain connects TRBV7-8 to TRBJ2-2; 9 nucleotides line up with TRBD2. The CDR3 has 17 residues. CDR1 is SGHVS, CDR2 FQNEAQ, per germline. V trimming: 3 bases; J trimming: 3 bases; junction bases outside the gene matches: 8. The CDR3 here is CASSLPPSGDHTGELFF. CDR3 nucleotides: TGTGCCAGCAGCTTGCCCCCTAGCGGGGATCACACCGGGGAGCTGTTTTTT.

The chain links TRBV6-2 or TRBV6-3 to TRBJ2-2; TRBD2 matches at 7 bases. V shed 5 bases and J 2 bases; nucleotides not matched to a gene: 5. The CDR3 extends over 15 amino acids. Germline loops: CDR1 MNHEY, CDR2 SVGEGT. This CDR3 is CASSRTSVNTGELFF. The DNA of the CDR3 is TGTGCCAGCAGTCGCACTAGCGTCAACACCGGGGAGCTGTTTTTT.

The rearrangement links TRBV19 to TRBJ2-7; TRBD2 might be the D (6 bases). CDR1 and CDR2 from the germline V gene are LNHDA and SQIVND (reference sequence). CDR3 length: 15 amino acids. The V end was cut by 1 base, the J end by 3 bases, with 13 bases between. The CDR3 reads CASSIGGAGIYEQYF. The DNA of the CDR3 is TGTGCCAGTAGTATAGGCGGCGCGGGGATCTACGAGCAGTACTTC.

The chain uses TRBV3-1 (or the pseudogene TRBV3-2) and TRBJ2-4, with 8 bases that match TRBD2. The length of the CDR3 is 14 residues. V was clipped by 4 bases and J by 8 bases; unmatched bases: 7. From germline, CDR1 is LGHDT and CDR2 YNNKEL (reference sequence). CDR3 bases: TGTGCCAGCAGCCCTCCCGGGGGGGTGGACATTCAGTACTTC. It specifies CASSPPGGVDIQYF.

The chain has TRBV10-3 and TRBJ1-3, with TRBD1 as a possible D gene (6 bases). The germline CDR1 and CDR2 sequences are ENHRY and SYGVKD. The CDR3 sequence is 17 residues long. V gave up 3 bases and J gave up 0 bases, with 15 bases separating them. The CDR3 DNA reads TGTGCCATCAGTGACCCTGACAGGTCCTTCTCTGGAAACACCATATATTTT. Translated, it gives CAISDPDRSFSGNTIYF.

This clone was counted a single time. The chain links TRBV28 to TRBJ1-5, with a possible D match to TRBD1 (6 bases). The V end lost 6 bases, the J end lost 2 bases, and 14 bases lay between the germline ends. CDR3 length: 15 amino acids. The germline CDR1 and CDR2 sequences are MDHEN and SYDVKM. The CDR3 sequence is CASRGTPMGNQPQHF. CDR3 nucleotides: TGTGCCAGCAGAGGGACACCTATGGGCAATCAGCCCCAGCATTTT. The whole variable domain, filled in from reference TRBV28 and TRBJ1-5, reads DVKVTQSSRYLVKRTGEKVFLECVQDMDHENMFWYRQDPGLGLRLIYFSYDVKMKEKGDIPEGYSVSREKKERFSLILESASTNQTSMYLCASRGTPMGNQPQHFGDGTRLSIL.

V and J are TRBV28 and TRBJ2-7, with a weak D call TRBD1 (6 bases). V was cut by 3 bases and J by 1 base, with 10 bases left in between. Per germline, CDR1 MDHEN and CDR2 SYDVKM. This CDR3 contains 14 residues. The CDR3, as DNA: TGTGCCAGCAGTTTCGCTCAGGGGTCCTACGAGCAGTACTTC. This translates into CASSFAQGSYEQYF. The full variable domain, completed using reference TRBV28 and TRBJ2-7, is DVKVTQSSRYLVKRTGEKVFLECVQDMDHENMFWYRQDPGLGLRLIYFSYDVKMKEKGDIPEGYSVSREKKERFSLILESASTNQTSMYLCASSFAQGSYEQYFGPGTRLTVT.

The genes are TRBV6-5 and TRBJ1-2, with D maybe TRBD1 (6 bases). Germline V lookup: CDR1 MNHEY, CDR2 SVGAGI. CDR3 length: 14 residues. V lost 4 bases to trimming and J lost 5 bases, with 14 bases between them. The CDR3 reads CASSSPKGGYGYTF. Written as DNA, the CDR3 is TGTGCCAGCAGTTCTCCAAAAGGGGGATATGGCTACACCTTC.

CDR3 amino acids: CASSPRLAGSPFF. The CDR3 region has the DNA TGTGCCAGCAGCCCTAGACTAGCGGGAAGTCCGTTCTTC. The V and J genes are TRBV9 and TRBJ2-1, with 11 nucleotides matching TRBD2. In germline, CDR1 is SGDLS, CDR2 YYNGEE. The CDR3 is 13 amino acids. The V segment lost 4 bases and the J segment 15 bases; nucleotides outside the gene matches: 9.

The chain recombines TRBV5-1 with TRBJ1-1, with D possibly being TRBD1 (6 bases). The germline V and J ends were trimmed by 7 bases and 3 bases, with 13 bases remaining between them. The CDR3 contains 13 residues. Looked up from germline, CDR1 is SGHRS and CDR2 is YFSETQ. The CDR3 coding sequence is TGCGCCAGCCGACAGGTCGACGACACTGAAGCTTTCTTT. Translation: CASRQVDDTEAFF.

J is TRBJ1-4 and V is TRBV25-1; D remains ambiguous. In germline, CDR1 is MGHDK, CDR2 SYGVNS. This CDR3 comprises 15 residues. With 4 bases removed from V and 7 bases from J, the gap between germline ends came to 16 bases. The CDR3 nucleotides read TGTGCCAGCAGTGGGGCCTCGGGGTATACTGAAAAACTGTTTTTT. Protein sequence: CASSGASGYTEKLFF.

This clone was seen only a few times. This sequence joins TRBV9 and TRBJ1-6; no firm D call. V was cut by 3 bases and J by 10 bases, with 14 bases left in between. The germline V gene has CDR1 SGDLS and CDR2 YYNGEE. This CDR3 is built from 14 residues. DNA for the CDR3: TGTGCCAGCAGCGAGCGGGCGGAGGAGTCACCCCTCCACTTT. This translates into CASSERAEESPLHF.

The CDR3, as DNA: TGTGCCAGCAGTTTTTCGTACACCGGGGAGCTGTTTTTT. Amino acid sequence: CASSFSYTGELFF. This chain links TRBV27 with TRBJ2-2; no definite D call. The V gene's germline CDR1 is MNHEY and CDR2 SMNVEV (reference sequence). Trimming pared 3 bases from V and 3 bases from J, leaving 5 bases between. This CDR3 is 13 amino acids long.

The chain is built from TRBV7-9 and TRBJ2-1; D might be TRBD2 (7 bases). V was cut by 5 bases and J by 3 bases, with 17 bases left in between. This CDR3 has 16 residues. Germline V CDR1 and CDR2: SEHNR, FQNEAQ (reference sequence). CDR3 in amino acids: CASSPGGGGLYNEQFF. The CDR3 coding sequence is TGTGCCAGCAGCCCGGGGGGCGGGGGTCTCTACAATGAGCAGTTCTTC.

This clone was observed a handful of times. This rearrangement joins TRBV11-2 to TRBJ2-1; a weak D match, TRBD1 (5 bases). CDR3 size: 15 residues. The V end lost 1 base, the J end lost 2 bases, and 9 bases lay between the germline ends. CDR1 and CDR2 (germline): SGHAT, FQNNGV. This chain's CDR3 is CASSLVDSTYNEQFF. The CDR3 DNA reads as TGTGCCAGCAGCTTAGTTGACAGCACCTACAATGAGCAGTTCTTC.

This clone was counted a few times. The chain links TRBV29-1 to TRBJ2-7; D perhaps matches TRBD1 (6 bases). With 5 bases removed from V and 0 bases from J, the gap between germline ends came to 8 bases. The CDR3 covers 12 residues. Germline V gives CDR1 SQVTM, CDR2 ANQGSEA. The CDR3 loop is CSVQGLSYEQYF. The CDR3 nucleotides are TGCAGCGTTCAGGGGCTCTCCTACGAGCAGTACTTC.

This clone was counted a few times. V is TRBV27 and J is TRBJ2-2; D is ambiguous. Germline V CDR1 and CDR2: MNHEY, SMNVEV (reference sequence). Trimming took off 3 bases at V and 4 bases at J, with 6 bases between the two ends. The CDR3 spans 13 residues. This CDR3 is CASSLRFTGELFF. In nucleotides, the CDR3 is TGTGCCAGCAGTTTGAGGTTCACCGGGGAGCTGTTTTTT.

V is TRBV30 and J is TRBJ1-1, with no clear D. The length of the CDR3 is 14 residues. The V gene lost 5 bases and the J gene lost 0 bases, with 13 bases spanning the gap. CDR1 and CDR2 (germline): GTSNPN, SVGIG (reference sequence). CDR3 DNA: TGTGCCTGGGGACTAGACCTTCTGAACACTGAAGCTTTCTTT. This sequence encodes CAWGLDLLNTEAFF.

V gene TRBV5-6 combines with J gene TRBJ1-2, with D tentatively TRBD1 (6 bases). V lost 6 bases and J 6 bases, leaving 18 bases between the germline ends. CDR1 is SGHDT, CDR2 YYEEEE, per germline. The CDR3 has 14 residues. The CDR3 DNA is TGTGCCAGCAAGCTTGTTCAGGGGATGGATGGCTACACCTTC. This encodes CASKLVQGMDGYTF.

V is TRBV3-1 (or the pseudogene TRBV3-2) and J is TRBJ2-3; possible D gene TRBD2, 6 bases. The CDR3 is 13 amino acids. The germline V gene encodes CDR1 LGHDT and CDR2 YNNKEL (reference sequence). V lost 0 bases and J lost 14, with 15 bases in between. CDR3 sequence: CASSQDQGGKRYF. In nucleotides, the CDR3 is TGTGCCAGCAGCCAAGATCAAGGCGGGAAAAGGTATTTT.

The V gene is TRBV6-1, the J gene TRBJ2-3, with a tentative D call TRBD2 (6 bases). The V and J ends lost 3 bases and 0 bases respectively, with 13 bases between them. The CDR3 spans 16 residues. Looked up from germline, CDR1 is MNHNS and CDR2 is SASEGT. The CDR3 DNA follows: TGTGCCAGCAGTGAGGAAGCGGGCCTCAGCACAGATACGCAGTATTTT. As protein: CASSEEAGLSTDTQYF.

Details on this clone: The sample has other DNA sequences that encode this CDR3 too. The chain uses TRBV28 and TRBJ1-2, with TRBD1 matching over 9 bases. J lost 8 bases, V lost 6 bases, and 7 bases had no gene match. CDR3 length: 13 amino acids. Germline V gene sequence: CDR1 MDHEN, CDR2 SYDVKM. The CDR3, as DNA: TGTGCCAGCAGCTTCACAGGGGGCGCGGGCTACACCTTC. It codes for CASSFTGGAGYTF.

The V call is TRBV4-3, the J call TRBJ1-4, with TRBD1 matching over 10 bases. Germline loops: CDR1 LGHNA, CDR2 YSLEER. V lost 4 bases to trimming and J lost 5 bases; unmatched junction nucleotides: 1. The CDR3 loop spans 14 amino acids. In DNA form, the CDR3 reads TGCGCCAGCAGCCGGACAGGGGGAAATGAAAAACTGTTTTTT. As protein: CASSRTGGNEKLFF.

The rearrangement links TRBV19 to TRBJ1-1; D is possibly TRBD1 (5 bases). The CDR3 extends over 13 amino acids. Trimming shortened V by 4 bases and J by 7 bases, and 13 bases separated the two germline ends. The germline V gene has CDR1 LNHDA and CDR2 SQIVND (reference sequence). The CDR3 region is CASSTRTPVEAFF. The CDR3 nucleotides read TGTGCCAGTAGTACTCGGACACCAGTTGAAGCTTTCTTT.

The chain is built from TRBV5-1 and TRBJ1-2; 7 bases agree with TRBD1. Germline CDR1 is SGHRS and CDR2 is YFSETQ. The CDR3 is 14 amino acids. Trimming cost V 3 bases and J 3 bases; bases outside gene matches: 5. CDR3 residues: CASSSTGTDYGYTF. The DNA for the CDR3 is TGCGCCAGCAGCTCTACTGGGACAGACTATGGCTACACCTTC.